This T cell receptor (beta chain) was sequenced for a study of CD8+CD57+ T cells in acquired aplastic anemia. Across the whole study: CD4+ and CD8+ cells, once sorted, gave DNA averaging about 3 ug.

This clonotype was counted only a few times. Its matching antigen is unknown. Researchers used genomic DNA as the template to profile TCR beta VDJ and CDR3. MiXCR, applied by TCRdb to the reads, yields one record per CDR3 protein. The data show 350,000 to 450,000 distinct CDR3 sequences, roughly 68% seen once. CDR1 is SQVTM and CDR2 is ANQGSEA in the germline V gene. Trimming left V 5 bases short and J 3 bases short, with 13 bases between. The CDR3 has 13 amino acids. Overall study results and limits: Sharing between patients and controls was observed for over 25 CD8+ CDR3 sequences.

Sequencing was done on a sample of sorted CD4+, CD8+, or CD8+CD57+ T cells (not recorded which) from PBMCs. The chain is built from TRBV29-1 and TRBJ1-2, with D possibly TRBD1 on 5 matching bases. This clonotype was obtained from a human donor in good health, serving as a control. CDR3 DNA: TGCAGCGTTACCAGGGATTTAGACTATGGCTACACCTTC. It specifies CSVTRDLDYGYTF.